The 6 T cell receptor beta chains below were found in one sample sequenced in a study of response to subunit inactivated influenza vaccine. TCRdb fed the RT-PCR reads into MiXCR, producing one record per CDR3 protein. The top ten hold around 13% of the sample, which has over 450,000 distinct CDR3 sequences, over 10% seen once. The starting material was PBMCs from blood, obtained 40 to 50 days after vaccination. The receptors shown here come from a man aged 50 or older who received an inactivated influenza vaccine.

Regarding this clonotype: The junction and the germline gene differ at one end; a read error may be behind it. CDR3 nucleotide sequence: TGCAGTGCTAGAAGGGGGGGGTTAGGGGCCAAAAAGATTCAGTACTTC. Translating it yields CSARRGGLGAKKIQYF. The V and J genes are TRBV20-1 and TRBJ2-4; perhaps TRBD2 as D (7 bases). This CDR3 region has 16 residues. Germline V gives CDR1 DFQATT, CDR2 SNEGSKA (reference sequence).

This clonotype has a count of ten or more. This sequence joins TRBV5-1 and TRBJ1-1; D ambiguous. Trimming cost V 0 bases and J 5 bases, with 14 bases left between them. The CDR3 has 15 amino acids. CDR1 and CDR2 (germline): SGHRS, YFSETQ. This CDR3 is CASSLDRPGGTEAFF. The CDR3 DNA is TGCGCCAGCAGCTTGGATCGTCCGGGTGGAACTGAAGCTTTCTTT. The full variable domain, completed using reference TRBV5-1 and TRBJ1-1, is KAGVTQTPRYLIKTRGQQVTLSCSPISGHRSVSWYQQTPGQGLQFLFEYFSETQRNKGNFPGRFSGRQFSNSRSEMNVSTLELGDSALYLCASSLDRPGGTEAFFGQGTRLTVV.

CDR3 nucleotides: TGTGCCAGCAGTTACTCGGGGCGGACAGTCTCCTACGAGCAGTACTTC. Translated: CASSYSGRTVSYEQYF. The genes are TRBV6-2 or TRBV6-3 and TRBJ2-7; tentative D call: TRBD1 (6 bases). This CDR3 is 16 amino acids long. Germline-derived CDR1 and CDR2 are MNHEY and SVGEGT. V lost 0 bases to trimming and J lost 0 bases, with 12 bases between them.

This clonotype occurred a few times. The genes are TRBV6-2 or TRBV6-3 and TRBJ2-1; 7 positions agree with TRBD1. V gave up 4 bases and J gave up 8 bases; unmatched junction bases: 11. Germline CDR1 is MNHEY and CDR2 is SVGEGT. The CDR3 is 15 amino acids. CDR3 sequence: CASSFITTGSDEQFF. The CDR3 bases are TGTGCCAGCAGTTTCATCACGACAGGGAGCGATGAGCAGTTCTTC.

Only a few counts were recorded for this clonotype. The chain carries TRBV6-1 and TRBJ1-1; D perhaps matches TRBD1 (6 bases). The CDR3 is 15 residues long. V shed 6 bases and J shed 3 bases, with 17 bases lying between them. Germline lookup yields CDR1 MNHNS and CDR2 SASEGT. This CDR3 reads CASRDGGRRYTEAFF. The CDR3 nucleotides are TGTGCCAGCAGAGATGGGGGGCGCCGGTACACTGAAGCTTTCTTT.

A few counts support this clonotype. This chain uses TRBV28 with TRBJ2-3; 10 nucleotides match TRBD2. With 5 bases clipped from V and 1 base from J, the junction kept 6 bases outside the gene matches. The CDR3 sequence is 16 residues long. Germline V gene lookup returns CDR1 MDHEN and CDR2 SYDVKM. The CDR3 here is CASSMSSGSGTDTQYF. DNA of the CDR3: TGTGCCAGCAGTATGTCTAGCGGGAGTGGCACAGATACGCAGTATTTT.